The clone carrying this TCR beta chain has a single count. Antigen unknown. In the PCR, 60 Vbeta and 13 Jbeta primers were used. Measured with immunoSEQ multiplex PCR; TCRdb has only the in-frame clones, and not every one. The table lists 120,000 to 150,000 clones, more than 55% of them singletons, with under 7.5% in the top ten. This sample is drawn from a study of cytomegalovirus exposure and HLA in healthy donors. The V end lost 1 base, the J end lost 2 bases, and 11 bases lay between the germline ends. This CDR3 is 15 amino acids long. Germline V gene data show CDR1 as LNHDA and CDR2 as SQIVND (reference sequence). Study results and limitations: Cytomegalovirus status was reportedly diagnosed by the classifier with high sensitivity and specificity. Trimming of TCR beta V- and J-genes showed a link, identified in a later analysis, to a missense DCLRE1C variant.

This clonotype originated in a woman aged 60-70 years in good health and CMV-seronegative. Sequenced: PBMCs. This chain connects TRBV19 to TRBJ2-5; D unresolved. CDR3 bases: TGTGCCAGTAGTATAGTTAGATCCCATCAAGAGACCCAGTACTTC. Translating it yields CASSIVRSHQETQYF.